This T cell receptor (beta chain) was obtained from a study of T cells in tuberculosis. Notes on the study in general: Smaller alpha distances in active tuberculosis partly reflected shorter CDR3-alpha lengths. Active tuberculosis alpha repertoires lay closer to GMM-specific TCRs than controls'.

The V and J ends lost 1 base and 6 bases respectively, with 4 bases between them. Germline lookup yields CDR1 LNHNV and CDR2 YYDKDF (reference sequence). The CDR3 consists of 13 residues. Sequencing was performed with immunoSEQ multiplex PCR; in TCRdb, only in-frame clones are kept and a portion is missing. Here the sample spans about 33,000 clones, just under 95% being singletons. Concerning this clone: The antigen remains undetermined.

At study entry, adolescents had tuberculin skin tests and IGRA screening. The source is a donor under 30 with latent tuberculosis or without tuberculosis infection. Some clones in this sample may be carry-over from other donors' samples. The sample consisted of PBMCs. The chain uses TRBV15 and TRBJ1-6; D remains ambiguous. CDR3 region: CATSRVSNSPLHF. CDR3 bases: TGTGCCACCAGCAGAGTTAGTAATTCACCCCTCCACTTT. Full variable domain (missing parts from reference TRBV15 and TRBJ1-6): DAMVIQNPRYQVTQFGKPVTLSCSQTLNHNVMYWYQQKSSQAPKLLFHYYDKDFNNEADTPDNFQSRRPNTSFCFLDIRSPGLGDTAMYLCATSRVSNSPLHFGNGTRLTVT.